The present entry profiles one T cell receptor (beta chain) with its context. What it binds is unknown. The data stem from a study of graft-versus-host responses after intestinal transplantation. On the study more broadly: As for transplant type, recipients had multivisceral, liver-intestinal, or isolated intestinal grafts. The recipients all started with anti-thymocyte globulin induction and then took tacrolimus and steroids for around three years.

The length of the CDR3 is 18 residues. Germline CDR1 and CDR2: SEHNR and FQNEAQ (reference sequence). V lost 2 bases to trimming and J lost 2 bases, with 18 bases between them. Whole-study findings and limits: Levels of circulating GvH clones at their peak were associated with early post-transplant HvG declines.

Assay used: immunoSEQ multiplex PCR; TCRdb lists only in-frame clones, some missing. The profile covers about 39,000 clones, with more than 85% appearing a single time and roughly a fifth taken by the ten largest. The specimen was unstimulated CD8+ T cells sorted from spleen or lymph node cells, collected before transplant. The sequence was collected from a human donor who was the organ donor for an intestinal transplant. This chain joins TRBV7-9 and TRBJ1-4; no reliable D call. The chain's CDR3 is CASSLSETLRGTNEKLFF. The DNA of the CDR3 is TGTGCCAGCAGCTTAAGCGAGACCCTACGCGGTACTAATGAAAAACTGTTTTTT.